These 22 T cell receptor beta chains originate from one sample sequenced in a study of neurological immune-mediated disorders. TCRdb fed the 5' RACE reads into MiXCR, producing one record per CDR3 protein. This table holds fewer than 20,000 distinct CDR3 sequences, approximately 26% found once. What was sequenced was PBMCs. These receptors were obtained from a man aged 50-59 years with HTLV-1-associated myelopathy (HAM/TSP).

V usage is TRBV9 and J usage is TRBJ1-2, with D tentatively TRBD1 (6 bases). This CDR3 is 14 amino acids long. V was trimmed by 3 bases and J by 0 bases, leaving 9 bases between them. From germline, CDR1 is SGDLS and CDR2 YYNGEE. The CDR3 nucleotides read TGTGCCAGCAGCGGTACAGGGACTAACTATGGCTACACCTTC. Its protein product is CASSGTGTNYGYTF. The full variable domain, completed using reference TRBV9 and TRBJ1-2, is DSGVTQTPKHLITATGQRVTLRCSPRSGDLSVYWYQQSLDQGLQFLIQYYNGEERAKGNILERFSAQQFPDLHSELNLSSLELGDSALYFCASSGTGTNYGYTFGSGTRLTVV.

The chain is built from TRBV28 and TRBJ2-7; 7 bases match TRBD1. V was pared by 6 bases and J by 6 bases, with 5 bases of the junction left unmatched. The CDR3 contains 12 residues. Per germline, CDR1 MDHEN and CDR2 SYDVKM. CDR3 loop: CASSQQGREQYF. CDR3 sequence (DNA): TGTGCCAGCAGCCAACAGGGGCGCGAGCAGTACTTC. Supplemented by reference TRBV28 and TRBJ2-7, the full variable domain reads DVKVTQSSRYLVKRTGEKVFLECVQDMDHENMFWYRQDPGLGLRLIYFSYDVKMKEKGDIPEGYSVSREKKERFSLILESASTNQTSMYLCASSQQGREQYFGPGTRLTVT.

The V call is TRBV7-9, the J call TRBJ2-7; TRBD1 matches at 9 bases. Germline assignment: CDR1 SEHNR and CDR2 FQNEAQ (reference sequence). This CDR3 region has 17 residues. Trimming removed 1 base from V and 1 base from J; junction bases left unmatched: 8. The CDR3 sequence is CASSLGRGTGLSYEQYF. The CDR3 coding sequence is TGTGCCAGCAGCTTAGGTCGGGGGACAGGGCTTTCCTACGAGCAGTACTTC.

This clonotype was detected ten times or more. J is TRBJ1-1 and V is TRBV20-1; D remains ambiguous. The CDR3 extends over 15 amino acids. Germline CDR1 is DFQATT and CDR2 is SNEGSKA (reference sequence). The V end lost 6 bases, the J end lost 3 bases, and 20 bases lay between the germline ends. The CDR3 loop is CSAVRYVGSYTEAFF. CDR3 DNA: TGCAGTGCGGTTCGGTATGTGGGCTCATACACTGAAGCTTTCTTT.

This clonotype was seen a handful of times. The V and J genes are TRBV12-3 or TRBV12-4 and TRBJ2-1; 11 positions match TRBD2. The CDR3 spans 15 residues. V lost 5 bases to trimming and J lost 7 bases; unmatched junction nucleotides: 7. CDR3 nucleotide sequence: TGTGCCAGCAGTATAACTAGCGGGGGAAGTAATGAGCAGTTCTTC. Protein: CASSITSGGSNEQFF.

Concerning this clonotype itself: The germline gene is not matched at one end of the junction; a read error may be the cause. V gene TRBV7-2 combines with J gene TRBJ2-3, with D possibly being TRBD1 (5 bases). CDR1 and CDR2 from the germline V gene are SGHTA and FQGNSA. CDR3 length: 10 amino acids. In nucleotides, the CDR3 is TGTGCCAGCAGCTTAAGCCAACAGGAGTTT. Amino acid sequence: CASSLSQQEF.

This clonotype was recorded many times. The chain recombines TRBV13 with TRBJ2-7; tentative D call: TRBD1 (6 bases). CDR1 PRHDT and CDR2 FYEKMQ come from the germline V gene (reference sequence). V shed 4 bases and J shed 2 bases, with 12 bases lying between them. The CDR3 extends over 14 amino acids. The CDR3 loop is CASSSRQAAYEQYF. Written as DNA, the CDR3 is TGTGCCAGCAGCTCTCGACAGGCGGCCTACGAGCAGTACTTC.

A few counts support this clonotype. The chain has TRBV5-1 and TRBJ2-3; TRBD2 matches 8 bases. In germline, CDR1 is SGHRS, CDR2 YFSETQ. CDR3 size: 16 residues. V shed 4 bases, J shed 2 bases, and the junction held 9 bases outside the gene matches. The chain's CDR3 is CASSDTQRGITDTQYF. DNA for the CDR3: TGCGCCAGCAGCGACACTCAGCGGGGGATCACAGATACGCAGTATTTT.

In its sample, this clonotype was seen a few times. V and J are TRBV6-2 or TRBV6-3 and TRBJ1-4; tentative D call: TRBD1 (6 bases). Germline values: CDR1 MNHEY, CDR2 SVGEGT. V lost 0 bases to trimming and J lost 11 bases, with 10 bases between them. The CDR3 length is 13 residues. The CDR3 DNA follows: TGTGCCAGCAGTTACTCGGGGGGCGAGAAACTGTTTTTT. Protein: CASSYSGGEKLFF.

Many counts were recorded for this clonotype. CDR3 DNA sequence: TGCAGTGCTTTCTGGGGTAGCGGGGGAGCCCCCCGCAGCACAGATACGCAGTATTTT. Encoded protein: CSAFWGSGGAPRSTDTQYF. The chain is built from TRBV20-1 and TRBJ2-3; 9 bases match TRBD2. The CDR3 is made up of 19 amino acids. CDR1 DFQATT and CDR2 SNEGSKA come from the germline V gene (reference sequence). V shed 5 bases, J shed 0 bases, and the junction held 18 bases outside the gene matches.

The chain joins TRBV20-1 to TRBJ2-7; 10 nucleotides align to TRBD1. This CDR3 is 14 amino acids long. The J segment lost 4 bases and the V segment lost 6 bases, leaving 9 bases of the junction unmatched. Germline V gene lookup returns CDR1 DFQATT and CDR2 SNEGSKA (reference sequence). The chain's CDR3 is CSASDRGRWYEQYF. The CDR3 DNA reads TGCAGTGCCAGTGACAGGGGGCGCTGGTACGAGCAGTACTTC.

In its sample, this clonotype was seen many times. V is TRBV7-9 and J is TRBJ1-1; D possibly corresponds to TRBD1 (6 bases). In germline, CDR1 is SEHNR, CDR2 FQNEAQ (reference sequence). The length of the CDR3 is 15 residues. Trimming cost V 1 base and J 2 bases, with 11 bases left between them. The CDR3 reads CASSLGGASNTEAFF. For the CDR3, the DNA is TGTGCCAGCAGCTTAGGGGGGGCTAGCAACACTGAAGCTTTCTTT. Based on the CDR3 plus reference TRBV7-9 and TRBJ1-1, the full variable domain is DTGVSQNPRHKITKRGQNVTFRCDPISEHNRLYWYRQTLGQGPEFLTYFQNEAQLEKSRLLSDRFSAERPKGSFSTLEIQRTEQGDSAMYLCASSLGGASNTEAFFGQGTRLTVV.

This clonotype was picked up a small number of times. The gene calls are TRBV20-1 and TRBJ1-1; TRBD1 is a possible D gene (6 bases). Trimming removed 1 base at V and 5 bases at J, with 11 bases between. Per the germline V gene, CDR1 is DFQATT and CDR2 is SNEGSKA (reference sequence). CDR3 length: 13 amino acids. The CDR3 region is CSARGQAGTEAFF. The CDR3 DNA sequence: TGCAGTGCTAGAGGACAGGCGGGAACTGAAGCTTTCTTT.

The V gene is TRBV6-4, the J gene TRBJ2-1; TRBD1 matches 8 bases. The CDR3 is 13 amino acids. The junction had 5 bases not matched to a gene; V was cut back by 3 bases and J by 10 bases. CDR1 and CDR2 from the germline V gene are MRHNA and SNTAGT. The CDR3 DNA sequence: TGTGCCAGCAGTGATACAGGGGGAGAAGAGCAGTTCTTC. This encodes CASSDTGGEEQFF.

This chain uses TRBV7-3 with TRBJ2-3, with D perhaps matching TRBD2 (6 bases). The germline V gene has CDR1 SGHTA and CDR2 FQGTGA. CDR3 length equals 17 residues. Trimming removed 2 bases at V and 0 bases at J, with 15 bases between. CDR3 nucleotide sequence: TGTGCCAGCAGCTTAGGGAAGACCGGGACTAGCACAGATACGCAGTATTTT. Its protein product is CASSLGKTGTSTDTQYF.

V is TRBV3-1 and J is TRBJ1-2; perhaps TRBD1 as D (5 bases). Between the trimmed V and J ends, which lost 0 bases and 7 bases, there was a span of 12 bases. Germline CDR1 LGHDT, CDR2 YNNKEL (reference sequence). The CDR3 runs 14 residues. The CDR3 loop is CASSQDDRGGGYTF. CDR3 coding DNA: TGTGCCAGCAGCCAAGATGACCGGGGCGGTGGCTACACCTTC.

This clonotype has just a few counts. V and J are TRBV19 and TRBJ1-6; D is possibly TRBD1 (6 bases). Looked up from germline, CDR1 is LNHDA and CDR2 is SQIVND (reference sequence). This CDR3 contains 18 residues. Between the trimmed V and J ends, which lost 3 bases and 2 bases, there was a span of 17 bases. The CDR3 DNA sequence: TGTGCCAGTAGTATGGACAGAAGCGGGCTCACCTATAATTCACCCCTCCACTTT. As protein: CASSMDRSGLTYNSPLHF.

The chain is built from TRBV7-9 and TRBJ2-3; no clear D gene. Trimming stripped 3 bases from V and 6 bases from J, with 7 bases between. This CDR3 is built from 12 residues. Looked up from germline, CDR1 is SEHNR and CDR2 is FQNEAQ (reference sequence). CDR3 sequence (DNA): TGTGCCAGCAGCTTTATTATGGATACGCAGTATTTT. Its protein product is CASSFIMDTQYF.

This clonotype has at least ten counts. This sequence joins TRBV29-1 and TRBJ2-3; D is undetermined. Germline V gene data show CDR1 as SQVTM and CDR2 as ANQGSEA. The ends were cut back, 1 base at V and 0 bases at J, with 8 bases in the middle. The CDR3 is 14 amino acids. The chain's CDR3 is CSVEGWASTDTQYF. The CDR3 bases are TGCAGCGTTGAAGGGTGGGCGAGCACAGATACGCAGTATTTT.

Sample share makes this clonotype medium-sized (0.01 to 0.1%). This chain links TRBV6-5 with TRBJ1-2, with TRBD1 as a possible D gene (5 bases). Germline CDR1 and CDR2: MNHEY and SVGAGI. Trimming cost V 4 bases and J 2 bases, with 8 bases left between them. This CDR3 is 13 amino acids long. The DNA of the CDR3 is TGTGCCAGCAGTTCGACAGTAAACTATGGCTACACCTTC. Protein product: CASSSTVNYGYTF.

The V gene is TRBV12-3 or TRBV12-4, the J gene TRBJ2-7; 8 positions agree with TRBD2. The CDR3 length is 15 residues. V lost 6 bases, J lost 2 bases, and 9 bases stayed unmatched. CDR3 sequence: CASSPERGGPYEQYF. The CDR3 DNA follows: TGTGCCAGCAGCCCCGAACGGGGGGGACCCTACGAGCAGTACTTC.

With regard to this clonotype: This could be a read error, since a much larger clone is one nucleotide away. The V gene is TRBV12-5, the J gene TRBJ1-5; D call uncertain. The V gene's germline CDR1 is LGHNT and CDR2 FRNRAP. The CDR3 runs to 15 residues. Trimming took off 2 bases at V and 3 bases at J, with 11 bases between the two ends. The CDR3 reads CASGLITGYNQPQHF. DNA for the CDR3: TGTGCTAGTGGTTTGATTACTGGGTACAATCAGCCCCAGCATTTT.